The 25 T cell receptor beta chains in this list originate from one sample, sequenced in a study of cytomegalovirus exposure and HLA in healthy donors. Vbeta (60) and Jbeta (13) primers were used in the PCR. Here immunoSEQ multiplex PCR was the method, and the copy in TCRdb shows in-frame clones only, minus some. In the table there are 150,000 to 200,000 clones, over 9.5% of which are singletons. The sequencing sample was made of PBMCs. The source of these receptors is a man aged 50 to 60 in good health and CMV-seropositive.

The chain joins TRBV5-1 to TRBJ2-3; TRBD1 matches 7 bases. Germline V lookup: CDR1 SGHRS, CDR2 YFSETQ. V dropped 5 bases and J dropped 6; count of bases not matched to a gene: 12. The CDR3 consists of 15 residues. Here the CDR3 reads CASRGPQGTVDTQYF. CDR3 bases: TGCGCCAGCAGAGGACCCCAGGGGACAGTCGATACGCAGTATTTT. The variable domain in full, completed from reference TRBV5-1 and TRBJ2-3, reads KAGVTQTPRYLIKTRGQQVTLSCSPISGHRSVSWYQQTPGQGLQFLFEYFSETQRNKGNFPGRFSGRQFSNSRSEMNVSTLELGDSALYLCASRGPQGTVDTQYFGPGTRLTVL.

V usage is TRBV9 and J usage is TRBJ1-4, with D perhaps matching TRBD1 (5 bases). Per the germline V gene, CDR1 is SGDLS and CDR2 is YYNGEE. This CDR3 region has 15 residues. Trimming left V 0 bases short and J 0 bases short, with 6 bases between. The CDR3 DNA reads as TGTGCCAGCAGCGTAGGGGGCTCAACTAATGAAAAACTGTTTTTT. It yields the protein CASSVGGSTNEKLFF. Using reference TRBV9 and TRBJ1-4 for the parts outside the CDR3, the full variable domain is DSGVTQTPKHLITATGQRVTLRCSPRSGDLSVYWYQQSLDQGLQFLIQYYNGEERAKGNILERFSAQQFPDLHSELNLSSLELGDSALYFCASSVGGSTNEKLFFGSGTQLSVL.

The chain is built from TRBV29-1 and TRBJ2-3; D not resolved. V was trimmed by 3 bases and J by 0 bases, leaving 7 bases between them. CDR1 and CDR2 (germline): SQVTM, ANQGSEA. This CDR3 has 13 amino acids. In DNA, the CDR3 is TGCAGCGTTGAGCCAGGTAGCACAGATACGCAGTATTTT. Translation gives CSVEPGSTDTQYF.

The V and J genes are TRBV9 and TRBJ1-1; a possible D gene is TRBD1 (6 bases). The ends were cut back, 1 base at V and 1 base at J, with 14 bases in the middle. This CDR3 comprises 16 residues. Germline CDR1 SGDLS, CDR2 YYNGEE. CDR3 residues: CASSVQIQGSNTEAFF. CDR3 DNA: TGTGCCAGCAGCGTACAAATCCAGGGGTCGAACACTGAAGCTTTCTTT.

The table lists this clone with a few counts. The chain couples TRBV11-3 to TRBJ1-2, with D possibly being TRBD1 (6 bases). In germline, CDR1 is SGHNT, CDR2 YENEEA. The CDR3 length is 16 residues. Trimming cost V 5 bases and J 6 bases, with 22 bases left between them. This chain's CDR3 is CASSGGRGAGAHGYTF. CDR3 DNA: TGTGCCAGCAGCGGGGGTCGAGGGGCAGGGGCCCATGGCTACACCTTC.

The chain combines TRBV2 with TRBJ1-1; D not certain. The V and J ends lost 1 base and 1 base respectively, with 13 bases between them. CDR3 length: 16 amino acids. Per germline, CDR1 SNHLY and CDR2 FYNNEI. CDR3 protein: CASSEEYRRPNTEAFF. As DNA, the CDR3 is TGTGCCAGCAGTGAAGAGTACAGACGACCGAACACTGAAGCTTTCTTT.

The sample holds a few counts of this clone. The chain combines TRBV6-5 with TRBJ1-5; D not certain. CDR1 is MNHEY, CDR2 SVGAGI, per germline. The CDR3 runs 13 residues. V was pared by 4 bases and J by 5 bases, with 9 bases between. The CDR3 DNA reads as TGTGCCAGCAGTTCACTGGAGTATCAGCCCCAGCATTTT. Its translation is CASSSLEYQPQHF.

The chain is built from TRBV27 and TRBJ1-2; 7 positions agree with TRBD1. Trimming at V came to 5 bases and at J to 7 bases, leaving 7 bases not matched to a gene. From germline, CDR1 is MNHEY and CDR2 SMNVEV (reference sequence). The CDR3 extends over 13 amino acids. The CDR3 DNA sequence: TGTGCCAGCAGTCCCCAGGACAGGTCTGGCTACACCTTC. The encoded protein is CASSPQDRSGYTF.

This clone was detected a few times. This sequence joins TRBV6-6 and TRBJ1-6; 7 bases line up with TRBD1. Germline V gene data show CDR1 as MNHNY and CDR2 as SVGAGI (reference sequence). The J segment lost 7 bases and the V segment lost 6 bases, leaving 6 bases of the junction unmatched. This CDR3 spans 14 amino acids. CDR3 amino acids: CASSPTGENSPLHF. DNA for the CDR3: TGTGCCAGCAGCCCTACAGGGGAGAATTCACCCCTCCACTTT.

This clone was picked up a small number of times. The J gene is TRBJ1-2, the V gene TRBV19; 9 nucleotides align to TRBD1. The CDR3 has 14 residues. V was clipped by 8 bases and J by 4 bases; unmatched bases: 8. The germline V gene encodes CDR1 LNHDA and CDR2 SQIVND (reference sequence). The CDR3 spells CASSGQGQLYGYTF. CDR3 in DNA: TGTGCCAGTTCCGGACAGGGGCAACTCTATGGCTACACCTTC.

The chain's CDR3 is CASSQGGRDEQFF. The CDR3, as DNA: TGTGCCAGCAGCCAGGGGGGGAGGGATGAGCAGTTCTTC. The V call is TRBV14, the J call TRBJ2-1; 7 bases fit TRBD2. Germline CDR1 SGHDN, CDR2 FVKESK. After removal of 3 bases from V and 8 bases from J, the junction contained 4 bases not matched to a gene. This CDR3 is 13 amino acids long.

This clone was picked up a small number of times. J is TRBJ2-3 and V is TRBV9, with TRBD1 as a possible D gene (6 bases). V was clipped by 3 bases and J by 4 bases, with 12 bases between them. Looked up from germline, CDR1 is SGDLS and CDR2 is YYNGEE. The CDR3 covers 14 residues. CDR3 residues: CASSEGVLADTQYF. The CDR3 DNA follows: TGTGCCAGCAGCGAGGGGGTCCTCGCAGATACGCAGTATTTT.

This clone was picked up a small number of times. The V call is TRBV6-5, the J call TRBJ1-2; TRBD1 might be the D (6 bases). Trimming stripped 0 bases from V and 3 bases from J, with 14 bases between. In germline, CDR1 is MNHEY, CDR2 SVGAGI. The CDR3 loop spans 16 amino acids. As DNA, the CDR3 is TGTGCCAGCAGTTACTCGGGCAGGGGAGATGACTATGGCTACACCTTC. It yields the protein CASSYSGRGDDYGYTF.

This clone was picked up a small number of times. The chain employs TRBV4-3 and TRBJ2-7; a weak D match, TRBD2 (6 bases). Trimming left V 0 bases short and J 3 bases short, with 12 bases between. Looked up from germline, CDR1 is LGHNA and CDR2 is YSLEER. The CDR3 consists of 15 residues. In DNA, the CDR3 is TGCGCCAGCAGCCAAGAATGGGGGGTCTTCTACGAGCAGTACTTC. Protein sequence: CASSQEWGVFYEQYF.

This clone came up a few times. Germline and junction disagree at one end, which may indicate a read error. Other DNA sequences in the sample encode the same CDR3. V is TRBV7-2 and J is TRBJ1-6, with 7 bases aligning to TRBD1. Germline CDR1 is SGHTA and CDR2 is FQGNSA. This CDR3 comprises 15 residues. The CDR3 sequence is CASTWRQGQDSPLHF. CDR3 sequence (DNA): TGTGCCAGCACCTGGAGACAGGGTCAGGATTCCCCCCTCCACTTT.

V gene TRBV6-5 combines with J gene TRBJ2-5; TRBD2 might be the D (6 bases). CDR1 is MNHEY and CDR2 is SVGAGI in the germline V gene. Trimming stripped 0 bases from V and 5 bases from J, with 13 bases between. CDR3 length equals 15 residues. The CDR3 here is CASSYSGGRRETQYF. DNA of the CDR3: TGTGCCAGCAGTTACTCGGGGGGACGCAGGGAGACCCAGTACTTC.

This clone was recorded a few times. The genes are TRBV19 and TRBJ2-5; D is perhaps TRBD2 (6 bases). The CDR3 consists of 18 residues. CDR1 LNHDA and CDR2 SQIVND come from the germline V gene (reference sequence). V was shortened by 5 bases and J by 1 base, with 23 bases between the two germline ends. In DNA form, the CDR3 reads TGTGCCAGTAGTTCCCGTTTAGGTAGCGGCGTAATCCAAGAGACCCAGTACTTC. Translating gives CASSSRLGSGVIQETQYF.

This clone was found a few times. CDR3 loop: CASNPQRNQLAKNIQYF. The CDR3 DNA reads TGTGCCAGCAATCCTCAGCGGAACCAATTAGCCAAAAACATTCAGTACTTC. This rearrangement joins TRBV2 to TRBJ2-4; tentatively, D is TRBD2 (5 bases). V gave up 7 bases and J gave up 0 bases, with 19 bases separating them. In germline, CDR1 is SNHLY, CDR2 FYNNEI. This CDR3 has 17 residues.

Only one count was recorded for this clone. The rearrangement joins TRBV7-9 to TRBJ2-3; 15 nucleotides align to TRBD2. The ends lost 5 bases at V and 5 bases at J; junction bases unmatched: 5. The germline CDR1 and CDR2 sequences are SEHNR and FQNEAQ (reference sequence). The CDR3 runs to 16 residues. For the CDR3, the DNA is TGTGCCAGCAGCATGGGACTAGCGGGGGGCCTAGATACGCAGTATTTT. Protein product: CASSMGLAGGLDTQYF. The full variable domain, its missing parts supplied by reference TRBV7-9 and TRBJ2-3, is DTGVSQNPRHKITKRGQNVTFRCDPISEHNRLYWYRQTLGQGPEFLTYFQNEAQLEKSRLLSDRFSAERPKGSFSTLEIQRTEQGDSAMYLCASSMGLAGGLDTQYFGPGTRLTVL.

In its sample, this clone was seen a few times. The rearrangement links TRBV4-3 to TRBJ2-3; perhaps TRBD1 as D (8 bases). The CDR3 runs 17 residues. Between the trimmed V and J ends, which lost 2 bases and 6 bases, there was a span of 21 bases. The V gene's germline CDR1 is LGHNA and CDR2 YSLEER. The CDR3 region is CASSQSGGGQGSDTQYF. The CDR3, as DNA: TGCGCCAGCAGCCAATCGGGGGGTGGACAGGGATCCGATACGCAGTATTTT.

This clone was counted a few times. The rearrangement links TRBV6-1 to TRBJ1-1; 9 bases match TRBD1. CDR1 and CDR2 (germline): MNHNS, SASEGT. The CDR3 is made up of 16 amino acids. J gave up 5 bases and V 4 bases, and 11 bases lay outside the gene matches. CDR3 nucleotide sequence: TGTGCCAGCAGTGGGAGTCATCGGACAGGGGTTACTGAAGCTTTCTTT. Translation: CASSGSHRTGVTEAFF.

This clone has more than one count but fewer than ten. The chain has TRBV7-9 and TRBJ2-1, with D perhaps TRBD2 (5 bases). The V end was cut by 5 bases, the J end by 4 bases, with 15 bases between. The CDR3 totals 15 residues. From germline, CDR1 is SEHNR and CDR2 FQNEAQ (reference sequence). CDR3 in DNA: TGTGCCAGCAGCCTGATGGTCGGGGTTTACAATGAGCAGTTCTTC. It translates to CASSLMVGVYNEQFF. The full variable domain, its missing parts supplied by reference TRBV7-9 and TRBJ2-1, is DTGVSQNPRHKITKRGQNVTFRCDPISEHNRLYWYRQTLGQGPEFLTYFQNEAQLEKSRLLSDRFSAERPKGSFSTLEIQRTEQGDSAMYLCASSLMVGVYNEQFFGPGTRLTVL.

This clone was detected a few times. As DNA, the CDR3 is TGTGCCAGTAGTATAGGGGCCCAGCAGTTCTTC. It codes for CASSIGAQQFF. The chain couples TRBV19 to TRBJ2-1; D remains ambiguous. Trimming shortened V by 1 base and J by 11 bases, and 6 bases separated the two germline ends. Germline CDR1 is LNHDA and CDR2 is SQIVND (reference sequence). The length of the CDR3 is 11 residues.

The rearrangement links TRBV28 to TRBJ2-5; no reliable D call. There are 12 residues in the CDR3. Germline lookup yields CDR1 MDHEN and CDR2 SYDVKM. V lost 3 bases, J lost 6 bases, and 8 bases lay in between. The CDR3 DNA is TGTGCCAGCAGTTTGGGCACCCAGACCCAGTACTTC. It encodes CASSLGTQTQYF.

This clone was seen more than once but under ten times. V and J are TRBV5-1 and TRBJ2-7; D possibly corresponds to TRBD2 (6 bases). The CDR3 has 14 amino acids. CDR1 and CDR2 (germline): SGHRS, YFSETQ. Trimming cost V 4 bases and J 6 bases, with 17 bases left between them. In DNA, the CDR3 is TGCGCCAGCAGCCCCGAGGTTAGCGGCTCCGAGCAGTACTTC. Translation gives CASSPEVSGSEQYF.